Below are 28 T cell receptor beta chains sequenced from a single sample in a study of shared clonotypes between healthy human individuals. Naive CD8 cells, CD45RO-negative and positively selected for CCR7, excluded terminally differentiated effector memory CD45RA+ cells. Produced via immunoSEQ multiplex PCR; TCRdb's table is partial and in-frame only. Of about 820,000 clones in the sample, more than 85% were seen once. Sequences were obtained from naive CD8+ T cells sorted from blood. These receptors all come from a young man in good health.

J is TRBJ2-7 and V is TRBV5-4, with 8 bases aligning to TRBD1. Germline V gene lookup returns CDR1 SGHNT and CDR2 YYREEE (reference sequence). V dropped 4 bases and J dropped 3; count of bases not matched to a gene: 9. The CDR3 has 15 amino acids. CDR3 bases: TGTGCCAGCAGCCTTATGGACAGGGCACACTACGAGCAGTACTTC. It yields the protein CASSLMDRAHYEQYF.

V gene TRBV27 combines with J gene TRBJ2-6; no clear D gene. V lost 4 bases to trimming and J lost 0 bases, with 7 bases between them. Germline CDR1 reads MNHEY; CDR2 reads SMNVEV (reference sequence). This CDR3 contains 15 residues. The CDR3 DNA is TGTGCCAGCAGTTACGCCCCCTCTGGGGCCAACGTCCTGACTTTC. Translated: CASSYAPSGANVLTF.

The chain recombines TRBV11-2 with TRBJ2-2; 15 bases match TRBD2. This CDR3 comprises 17 residues. CDR1 and CDR2 from the germline V gene are SGHAT and FQNNGV. V lost 5 bases and J lost 6; bases outside the gene matches: 7. This CDR3 reads CASSTGLAGGFPGELFF. In DNA form, the CDR3 reads TGTGCCAGCAGCACTGGACTAGCGGGAGGGTTCCCCGGGGAGCTGTTTTTT.

The rearrangement joins TRBV7-2 to TRBJ2-7; 10 nucleotides line up with TRBD2. CDR3 length: 15 residues. Germline values: CDR1 SGHTA, CDR2 FQGNSA. The V segment lost 6 bases and the J segment 4 bases; nucleotides outside the gene matches: 9. CDR3 sequence reads: CASSLTAGGPYEQYF. The DNA of the CDR3 is TGTGCCAGCAGTTTGACAGCGGGAGGGCCTTACGAGCAGTACTTC.

J is TRBJ1-4 and V is TRBV7-9; possibly TRBD1 for D (6 bases). V was shortened by 4 bases and J by 8 bases, with 17 bases between the two germline ends. CDR3 length: 15 amino acids. Germline assignment: CDR1 SEHNR and CDR2 FQNEAQ (reference sequence). CDR3 region: CASSSHRTGTEKLFF. As DNA, the CDR3 is TGTGCCAGCAGCTCCCATCGCACAGGGACCGAAAAACTGTTTTTT. Drawing the rest from reference TRBV7-9 and TRBJ1-4, the complete variable domain is DTGVSQNPRHKITKRGQNVTFRCDPISEHNRLYWYRQTLGQGPEFLTYFQNEAQLEKSRLLSDRFSAERPKGSFSTLEIQRTEQGDSAMYLCASSSHRTGTEKLFFGSGTQLSVL.

The chain combines TRBV13 with TRBJ2-1; 11 bases match TRBD2. Germline assignment: CDR1 PRHDT and CDR2 FYEKMQ (reference sequence). The ends lost 5 bases at V and 5 bases at J; junction bases unmatched: 5. The CDR3 is 15 residues long. Written as DNA, the CDR3 is TGTGCCAGCAGCCCACTGGGACTAGCGGACAATGAGCAGTTCTTC. Amino acid sequence: CASSPLGLADNEQFF.

J is TRBJ2-5 and V is TRBV27; TRBD1 matches at 9 bases. The junction had 2 bases not matched to a gene; V was cut back by 4 bases and J by 2 bases. The CDR3 contains 14 residues. From germline, CDR1 is MNHEY and CDR2 SMNVEV (reference sequence). For the CDR3, the DNA is TGTGCCAGCAGTTGGGGGACAGGGCAAGAGACCCAGTACTTC. Translation: CASSWGTGQETQYF.

The chain uses TRBV7-9 and TRBJ1-4; D not resolved. CDR1 and CDR2 (germline): SEHNR, FQNEAQ (reference sequence). The CDR3 runs 16 residues. Trimming took 1 base from V and 0 from J, leaving 9 bases between them. This CDR3 reads CASSLVDGATNEKLFF. The CDR3 DNA reads TGTGCCAGCAGCTTAGTCGACGGGGCAACTAATGAAAAACTGTTTTTT.

The chain is built from TRBV6-1 and TRBJ2-5; D is undetermined. V lost 2 bases to trimming and J lost 1 base, with 11 bases between them. The V gene's germline CDR1 is MNHNS and CDR2 SASEGT. The CDR3 length is 15 residues. CDR3 in DNA: TGTGCCAGCAGTGAAATGCGACTCCTCCAAGAGACCCAGTACTTC. As protein: CASSEMRLLQETQYF.

The chain recombines TRBV9 with TRBJ2-1; D might be TRBD2 (6 bases). The V gene's germline CDR1 is SGDLS and CDR2 YYNGEE. The ends were cut back, 4 bases at V and 2 bases at J, with 13 bases in the middle. The CDR3 contains 15 residues. Written as DNA, the CDR3 is TGTGCCAGCAGCCCAGGACTAATAACCTACAATGAGCAGTTCTTC. It yields the protein CASSPGLITYNEQFF.

The chain links TRBV27 to TRBJ2-7, with 8 bases aligning to TRBD1. The J segment lost 4 bases and the V segment lost 3 bases, leaving 11 bases of the junction unmatched. Germline CDR1 reads MNHEY; CDR2 reads SMNVEV (reference sequence). This CDR3 region has 16 residues. CDR3 protein: CASSFSSGDRGYEQYF. The CDR3 DNA reads as TGTGCCAGCAGTTTTTCCTCCGGAGACAGGGGTTACGAGCAGTACTTC.

This chain links TRBV7-8 with TRBJ2-7, with D perhaps matching TRBD1 (6 bases). V was pared by 5 bases and J by 3 bases, with 20 bases between. The CDR3 totals 16 residues. The germline V gene has CDR1 SGHVS and CDR2 FQNEAQ. The CDR3 sequence: CASSRAHPDSHYEQYF. CDR3 in DNA: TGTGCCAGCAGCCGGGCCCATCCGGACAGTCACTACGAGCAGTACTTC. The full variable domain, in which reference TRBV7-8 and TRBJ2-7 provide the parts outside the CDR3, is GAGVSQSPRYKVAKRGQDVALRCDPISGHVSLFWYQQALGQGPEFLTYFQNEAQLDKSGLPSDRFFAERPEGSVSTLKIQRTQQEDSAVYLCASSRAHPDSHYEQYFGPGTRLTVT.

This sequence joins TRBV9 and TRBJ2-1; a possible D gene is TRBD2 (6 bases). The V and J ends lost 3 bases and 4 bases respectively, with 17 bases between them. The CDR3 has 16 amino acids. Germline loops: CDR1 SGDLS, CDR2 YYNGEE. The CDR3, as DNA: TGTGCCAGCAGCGAGGGGCGGGTAGCGGAGTACAATGAGCAGTTCTTC. It translates to CASSEGRVAEYNEQFF.

The chain recombines TRBV29-1 with TRBJ2-1, with a possible D match to TRBD1 (6 bases). Between the trimmed V and J ends, which lost 4 bases and 4 bases, there was a span of 11 bases. The CDR3 runs to 13 residues. Germline-derived CDR1 and CDR2 are SQVTM and ANQGSEA. The CDR3 sequence: CSVVQGTYNEQFF. CDR3 nucleotide sequence: TGCAGCGTTGTACAGGGAACATACAATGAGCAGTTCTTC.

This sequence joins TRBV10-3 and TRBJ2-1; 7 positions match TRBD2. Germline values: CDR1 ENHRY, CDR2 SYGVKD. V gave up 2 bases and J gave up 6 bases; unmatched junction bases: 7. The CDR3 extends over 15 amino acids. CDR3 residues: CAISERSGEFNEQFF. DNA of the CDR3: TGTGCCATCAGTGAGCGCAGCGGGGAGTTCAATGAGCAGTTCTTC.

This chain links TRBV15 with TRBJ2-7; D unresolved. V gave up 0 bases and J gave up 0 bases, with 9 bases separating them. The CDR3 is 15 residues long. Per germline, CDR1 LNHNV and CDR2 YYDKDF (reference sequence). CDR3 protein: CATSRDRLRSYEQYF. The CDR3 DNA reads TGTGCCACCAGCAGAGACAGGCTGCGCTCCTACGAGCAGTACTTC.

The genes are TRBV9 and TRBJ2-2; D remains ambiguous. The CDR3 length is 12 residues. V lost 3 bases and J 4 bases, leaving 4 bases between the germline ends. Germline-derived CDR1 and CDR2 are SGDLS and YYNGEE. CDR3 in amino acids: CASSAFTGELFF. CDR3 bases: TGTGCCAGCAGCGCCTTCACCGGGGAGCTGTTTTTT.

V is TRBV7-6 and J is TRBJ1-4, with no clear D. CDR1 and CDR2 (germline): SGHVS, FNYEAQ. The CDR3 runs to 16 residues. The V end was cut by 1 base, the J end by 7 bases, with 16 bases between. CDR3 nucleotide sequence: TGTGCCAGCAGCTTAGGTCCGGGCGCGGGAGGTGAAAAACTGTTTTTT. This translates into CASSLGPGAGGEKLFF. Together with reference TRBV7-6 and TRBJ1-4, the CDR3 gives the full variable domain: GAGVSQSPRYKVTKRGQDVALRCDPISGHVSLYWYRQALGQGPEFLTYFNYEAQQDKSGLPNDRFSAERPEGSISTLTIQRTEQRDSAMYRCASSLGPGAGGEKLFFGSGTQLSVL.

The chain uses TRBV6-5 and TRBJ2-1; unclear D gene. CDR3 length: 12 residues. V dropped 7 bases and J dropped 0 bases, with 4 bases sitting between them. The germline CDR1 and CDR2 sequences are MNHEY and SVGAGI. This chain's CDR3 is CASTNSYNEQFF. The CDR3 nucleotides read TGTGCCAGCACTAACTCCTACAATGAGCAGTTCTTC.

This chain links TRBV7-9 with TRBJ1-4; D not resolved. The CDR3 loop spans 13 amino acids. CDR1 and CDR2 from the germline V gene are SEHNR and FQNEAQ (reference sequence). V dropped 2 bases and J dropped 2 bases, with 3 bases sitting between them. In nucleotides, the CDR3 is TGTGCCAGCAGCTTACAGACTAATGAAAAACTGTTTTTT. Protein product: CASSLQTNEKLFF. Together with reference TRBV7-9 and TRBJ1-4, the CDR3 gives the full variable domain: DTGVSQNPRHKITKRGQNVTFRCDPISEHNRLYWYRQTLGQGPEFLTYFQNEAQLEKSRLLSDRFSAERPKGSFSTLEIQRTEQGDSAMYLCASSLQTNEKLFFGSGTQLSVL.

This clone was recorded only once. The gene calls are TRBV11-3 and TRBJ2-1, with TRBD1 matching 7 bases. The CDR3 contains 16 residues. J gave up 2 bases and V 3 bases, and 7 bases lay outside the gene matches. CDR1 and CDR2 (germline): SGHNT, YENEEA. CDR3 region: CASSFGRGTAYNEQFF. The DNA of the CDR3 is TGTGCCAGCAGCTTCGGCCGAGGGACAGCCTACAATGAGCAGTTCTTC.

This chain connects TRBV13 to TRBJ2-7, with TRBD1 as a possible D gene (6 bases). CDR1 and CDR2 (germline): PRHDT, FYEKMQ (reference sequence). Trimming left V 2 bases short and J 5 bases short, with 16 bases between. This CDR3 is built from 15 residues. CDR3 protein: CASSLTQGRRDEQYF. In nucleotides, the CDR3 is TGTGCCAGCAGCTTAACCCAGGGGCGTCGAGACGAGCAGTACTTC.

This chain links TRBV27 with TRBJ1-2; the D is unclear. CDR1 is MNHEY and CDR2 is SMNVEV in the germline V gene (reference sequence). V lost 6 bases, J lost 3 bases, and 14 bases lay in between. The CDR3 is 14 amino acids. The CDR3, as DNA: TGTGCCAGCAGAACCGCGGGATCTTACTATGGCTACACCTTC. This sequence encodes CASRTAGSYYGYTF.

The chain links TRBV11-2 to TRBJ1-4; D possibly corresponds to TRBD1 (6 bases). The CDR3 runs to 16 residues. CDR1 SGHAT and CDR2 FQNNGV come from the germline V gene. Trimming left V 1 base short and J 6 bases short, with 15 bases between. The CDR3 sequence is CASSLVRGNRDEKLFF. As DNA, the CDR3 is TGTGCCAGCAGCTTAGTCAGGGGAAATAGGGATGAAAAACTGTTTTTT.

This clone occurred once. The chain uses TRBV5-1 and TRBJ2-1; possibly TRBD2 for D (5 bases). V was clipped by 3 bases and J by 4 bases, with 14 bases between them. This CDR3 comprises 15 residues. Germline loops: CDR1 SGHRS, CDR2 YFSETQ. CDR3 bases: TGCGCCAGCAGCTCGGACCAAACGGGGTACAATGAGCAGTTCTTC. Protein sequence: CASSSDQTGYNEQFF.

The V gene is TRBV29-1, the J gene TRBJ1-2; D might be TRBD1 (6 bases). The CDR3 totals 12 residues. V lost 5 bases, J lost 7 bases, and 14 bases lay in between. Looked up from germline, CDR1 is SQVTM and CDR2 is ANQGSEA. The CDR3 is CSVRGGSGGYTF. As DNA, the CDR3 is TGCAGCGTTCGAGGGGGGTCGGGTGGCTACACCTTC.

The chain carries TRBV9 and TRBJ1-2; TRBD1 might be the D (5 bases). The V gene lost 0 bases and the J gene lost 2 bases, with 20 bases spanning the gap. The germline CDR1 and CDR2 sequences are SGDLS and YYNGEE. The CDR3 is 18 amino acids. The DNA of the CDR3 is TGTGCCAGCAGCGTAGCCCTCGATAAAGGGGCGATCAACTATGGCTACACCTTC. Translating gives CASSVALDKGAINYGYTF. The full variable domain, rest sourced from reference TRBV9 and TRBJ1-2, is DSGVTQTPKHLITATGQRVTLRCSPRSGDLSVYWYQQSLDQGLQFLIQYYNGEERAKGNILERFSAQQFPDLHSELNLSSLELGDSALYFCASSVALDKGAINYGYTFGSGTRLTVV.

This rearrangement joins TRBV19 to TRBJ1-1; D is possibly TRBD1 (5 bases). Per germline, CDR1 LNHDA and CDR2 SQIVND (reference sequence). The CDR3 runs to 13 residues. Between the trimmed V and J ends, which lost 7 bases and 5 bases, there was a span of 14 bases. CDR3 region: CASTPGRVTEAFF. CDR3 sequence (DNA): TGTGCCAGTACCCCAGGCAGGGTTACTGAAGCTTTCTTT.